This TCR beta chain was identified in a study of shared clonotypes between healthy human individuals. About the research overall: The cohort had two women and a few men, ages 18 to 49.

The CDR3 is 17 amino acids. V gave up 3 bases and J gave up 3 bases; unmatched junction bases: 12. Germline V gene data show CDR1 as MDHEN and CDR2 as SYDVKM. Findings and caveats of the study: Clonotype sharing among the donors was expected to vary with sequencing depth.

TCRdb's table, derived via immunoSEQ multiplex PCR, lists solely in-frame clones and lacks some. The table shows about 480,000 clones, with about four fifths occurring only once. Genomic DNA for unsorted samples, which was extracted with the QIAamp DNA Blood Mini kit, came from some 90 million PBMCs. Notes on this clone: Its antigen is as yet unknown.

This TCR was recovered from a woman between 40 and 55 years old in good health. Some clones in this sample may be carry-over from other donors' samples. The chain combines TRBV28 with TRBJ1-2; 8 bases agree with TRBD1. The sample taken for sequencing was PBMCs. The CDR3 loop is CASSLTGDALHYYGYTF. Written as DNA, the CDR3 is TGTGCCAGCAGTTTGACAGGGGATGCTCTCCATTACTATGGCTACACCTTC.